This TCR beta chain was sequenced for a study of type 1 and type 2 diabetes patients. Amplification started from genomic DNA. A primer set of 30 forward and 13 reverse primers amplified the CDR3. MiXCR, applied by TCRdb to the multiplex PCR reads, yields one record per CDR3 protein. The sample has 250,000 or so distinct CDR3 sequences, roughly 48% seen once; the top ten hold roughly 13%. Overall study results and limits: With limited T2D and control samples, some T1D-only expanded clones may not be T1D-specific.

Regarding this clonotype: Its antigen is not identified.

Other autoimmune diseases and infections within the past four weeks excluded donors. CDR3 length: 14 residues. CDR1 SGHRS and CDR2 YFSETQ come from the germline V gene. Trimming stripped 4 bases from V and 7 bases from J, with 17 bases between. The receptor comes from a man in his late teens or twenties with type 2 diabetes. Sequencing was performed on peripheral blood mononuclear cells (PBMCs). The rearrangement joins TRBV5-1 to TRBJ1-1; TRBD1 is a possible D gene (5 bases). The CDR3 DNA reads TGCGCCAGCAGCGGGACTACCCTTTCGGGTGAAGCTTTCTTT. Protein sequence: CASSGTTLSGEAFF.